This T cell receptor (beta chain) originates from a study of technical replicates of blood from a few donors. After removal of 0 bases from V and 5 bases from J, the junction contained 7 bases not matched to a gene. Per the germline V gene, CDR1 is SGHRS and CDR2 is YFSETQ. This CDR3 has 15 amino acids. Only in-frame clones appear in the TCRdb table, and some are missing; sequencing was by immunoSEQ multiplex PCR. Of fewer than 70,000 clones in the sample, roughly 94% were seen once. The TCR originated in a human donor in good health. This chain uses TRBV5-1 with TRBJ2-7; 8 nucleotides match TRBD1. Source material: T cells isolated from PBMCs. In DNA, the CDR3 is TGCGCCAGCAGCTTGGACATGGGACAGGCGCACGAGCAGTACTTC. The encoded protein is CASSLDMGQAHEQYF.